The rows below give T cell receptor beta chains drawn from one sample of a study of T cell responses to AZD1222 COVID-19 vaccine. Sequencing used immunoSEQ multiplex PCR; TCRdb keeps in-frame clones, though not all of them. The profile shows more than 75,000 clones, 92% of them singletons. The source was peripheral blood, collected on day 0 of AZD1222 vaccination. All receptors come from an adult in good health. Each CDR3 is given with its conserved first and last residue. The D gene is left open where the match is weak. The size entry is marked missing in some rows and otherwise reads once, few, many or a size class.

d_call,j_call,v_call,clone_size,cdr3_aa,cdr3_nt
TRBD1,TRBJ1-2,TRBV23-1,-,CASSQGRGGNFNYGYTF,TGCGCCAGCAGTCAGGGCAGGGGGGGAAATTTTAACTATGGCTACACCTTC
TRBD1,TRBJ1-2,TRBV28,-,CASSPPDRDYGYTF,TGTGCCAGCAGCCCTCCAGACAGGGACTATGGCTACACCTTC
-,TRBJ1-1,TRBV7-3,-,CASREEGSEAFF,TGTGCCAGCAGAGAAGAGGGTTCTGAAGCTTTCTTT
-,TRBJ1-4,TRBV7-9,-,CASSQTGLSGPTKLFF,TGTGCCAGCAGTCAAACGGGGTTATCGGGGCCGACTAAACTGTTTTTT
TRBD2,TRBJ2-7,TRBV7-6,few,CASSLGGSSNEQYF,TGTGCCAGCAGCTTAGGCGGGAGTAGCAACGAGCAGTACTTC
-,TRBJ2-7,TRBV4-3,-,CASSQAVFDRTTDPEQYF,TGCGCCAGCAGCCAAGCCGTTTTTGATCGAACCACCGATCCGGAACAGTACTTC
-,TRBJ2-1,TRBV2,-,CASSEYRDSADSALINNEQFF,TGTGCCAGCAGTGAATATCGCGACAGCGCTGATTCGGCCCTTATCAACAATGAGCAGTTCTTC
TRBD1,TRBJ2-1,TRBV10-3,-,CAIGFPMTGGYHNEQFF,TGTGCCATCGGATTCCCTATGACAGGGGGATATCACAATGAGCAGTTCTTC
-,TRBJ2-1,TRBV11-3,-,CASSLGPENNEQFF,TGTGCCAGCAGCTTAGGGCCAGAAAACAATGAGCAGTTCTTC
-,TRBJ1-1,TRBV7-9,-,CASSLAGDTEAFF,TGTGCCAGCAGCTTAGCGGGTGACACTGAAGCTTTCTTT
-,TRBJ1-2,TRBV27,once,CASSLSGSYGYTF,TGTGCCAGCAGTTTATCTGGGTCCTATGGCTACACCTTC
-,TRBJ2-6,TRBV21-1,-,CASTRGWDSSSGANVLTF,TGTGCCAGCACCAGGGGCTGGGACAGTAGCTCTGGGGCCAACGTCCTGACTTTC
TRBD1,TRBJ1-2,TRBV6-2/TRBV6-3,-,CASSFGRGNYGYTF,TGTGCCAGCAGTTTTGGCAGGGGGAACTATGGCTACACCTTC
-,TRBJ1-1,TRBV7-9,-,CASSLSRLAGGRNTEAFF,TGTGCCAGCAGCTTGTCGCGCCTAGCGGGGGGTAGGAACACTGAAGCTTTCTTT
-,TRBJ2-2,TRBV27,-,CASSTSDRTWSELFF,TGTGCCAGCAGTACCTCCGACAGGACATGGTCGGAGCTGTTTTTT
TRBD1,TRBJ1-1,TRBV19,-,CASRLPRQGENTEAFF,TGTGCCAGTAGACTCCCGCGGCAGGGGGAGAACACTGAAGCTTTCTTT
TRBD1,TRBJ1-2,TRBV14,-,CASSPRGRDGYTF,TGTGCCAGCAGCCCCAGGGGGCGAGATGGCTACACCTTC
-,TRBJ2-5,TRBV3-1/TRBV3-2,-,CASSPRTIQETQYF,TGTGCCAGCAGCCCGCGGACTATTCAAGAGACCCAGTACTTC
TRBD1,TRBJ2-5,TRBV6-5,-,CASSYQGQGGGETQYF,TGTGCCAGCAGTTACCAGGGACAGGGGGGAGGAGAGACCCAGTACTTC
-,TRBJ1-1,TRBV2,few,CASRENTEAFF,TGTGCCAGCAGGGAGAACACTGAAGCTTTCTTT
TRBD2,TRBJ2-1,TRBV6-5,-,CASSPTSGSHEQFF,TGTGCCAGCAGTCCGACTAGCGGGAGCCATGAGCAGTTCTTC